This T cell receptor beta chain was sequenced during a study of T cells in Graves' hyperthyroidism and ophthalmopathy (dated by TCRdb to between 2017 and 2020). About the investigation overall: To identify TCR V-J signatures that set the groups apart, the researchers used a discovery cohort of 100 patients, made up of roughly 40 with Graves' ophthalmopathy and 57 with stable Graves' hyperthyroidism. An independent validation cohort of under 20 hyperthyroidism patients and 15 or so patients who later progressed to ophthalmopathy tested prospective prediction of ophthalmopathy. According to the paper, TCR Vbeta CDR3 sequencing was carried out on about 140 peripheral blood samples, which came from 40 to 45 ophthalmopathy, around 74 hyperthyroidism and roughly 17 progressor patients. After blood sampling, hyperthyroidism patients were treated with methimazole at a starting dose of 30 mg daily, and ophthalmopathy patients were treated with high-dose intravenous methylprednisolone. The 100 or so discovery patients were randomly split 7:3 into training and test sets. In about six Graves' hyperthyroidism patients, the study also compared T-cell repertoires from thyroid tissue with T-cell repertoires from blood.

General study outcomes and caveats: Sample size was not statistically predetermined, and investigators were not blinded to group allocation. A 13 V-J signature model separated ophthalmopathy from stable hyperthyroidism, with about 88% sensitivity and approximately 81% specificity in cross-validation and 80%/75% in testing. Blood samples also contained most of the expanded thyroid clonotypes (frequency above 0.001), which suggests that blood repertoires may reflect thyroid immune responses. During validation, the model predicted progression to ophthalmopathy a median of around six months ahead of onset, with around 65% sensitivity and 72% to 80% specificity.

Trimming removed 6 bases from V and 7 bases from J, leaving 19 bases between the germline ends. CDR1 and CDR2 are read off the germline V gene as SGHTA and FQGNSA. The CDR3, cysteine through phenylalanine, is 15 amino acids long. Only CDR3 DNA is held: 45 bases, read in frame from base 1. Stable Graves' hyperthyroidism was defined as no progression to ophthalmopathy during 18 months of follow-up. Hyperthyroidism patients were aged 18 to 65 years and newly diagnosed, with disease duration of less than 2 months. Any patient with an uncontrolled infection, another autoimmune disease, pregnancy or lactation was excluded. Diagnoses were based on clinical symptoms, serum thyroxine and TRAb, thyroid ultrasound and orbital computed tomography. Total RNA was extracted using Trizol reagent, and RNA quality was assessed on an Agilent 2100 Bioanalyzer. Of note for this clonotype: Its antigen is still unknown. The sample holds no much larger clone one base away, and base qualities are not on file.

The TCR beta CDR3 regions were amplified from RNA transcripts. A first-round RT-PCR of the TCR CDR3 used the HTBI primer set with the Qiagen OneStep RT-PCR kit. The libraries were constructed in a second round of multiplex PCR and then size-selected and purified. Paired-end sequencing of the libraries was performed with 100 bp reads on an Illumina HiSeq2000. Regarding the original processing steps: Raw data were processed with SOAPnuke, discarding reads with adapters, uncalled bases, mean Phred below 15, or no exact constant-primer or identifier match. High-quality paired reads were merged using COPE v1.2.5, and each unique nucleotide sequence was defined as a clonotype. MiTCR v1.1 was used to align the clonotypes against IMGT TRBV, TRBD and TRBJ reference segments. The analysis was restricted to V-J combinations with a frequency above 0.0001, which together covered just over 99% of the repertoires. The TCS score was defined as the ratio of F50 (clonal expansion) to E x V (chaos), calculated using BLOSUM62-based TCRdist between CDR3 peptides within each V-J. Welch's t-statistics and random forest reduced around 510 V-J features to roughly 13, which were used in a naive Bayes classifier (R e1071). Thyroid-blood repertoire similarity was quantified with the Morisita-Horn index. TCRdb reanalyzed the raw reads on its own, using fastp at Q25 for trimming and MiXCR for clone calling, and kept in-frame beta chains. Here each entry gathers all rows of one CDR3 protein and keeps the most common genes and DNA. The V and J calls here are based on TCRdb, not the publication. In all, the sample holds tens of thousands of distinct CDR3 sequences, and approximately 58% of those were seen once. The ten largest clones add up to around a third of the sample.

The sample taken for sequencing was peripheral blood or thyroid tissue (not recorded which). In this chain, TRBV7-2 is recombined with TRBJ1-5, and the D gene may be TRBD1, 6 bases matching. The source of this sequence is a man aged 18 to 35 with Graves' hyperthyroidism. Read as DNA, the sequence is TGTGCCAGCAGTTTAAGAAGGGGGGGGAGGCAGCCCCAGCATTTT. Translated, this gives CASSLRRGGRQPQHF.